The 28 T cell receptor beta chains below all came from one sample that was sequenced in a study of PD-L1 blockade in urothelial cancer. Only in-frame clones appear in the TCRdb table, and some are missing; sequencing was by immunoSEQ multiplex PCR. Found here are nearly 30,000 clones, 80% to 90% of them singletons; the top ten hold around 2.9%. Sequenced material: PBMCs, taken around atezolizumab (anti-PD-L1) treatment. Receptors were obtained from a man aged 45-65 years with urothelial cancer.

The chain joins TRBV5-1 to TRBJ2-3; TRBD2 matches at 8 bases. The CDR3 consists of 18 residues. V was clipped by 2 bases and J by 4 bases; unmatched bases: 15. CDR1 and CDR2 (germline): SGHRS, YFSETQ. In DNA, the CDR3 is TGCGCCAGCAGCTTTGGTGGGGGTCTGCGGGGGGAGGCAGATACGCAGTATTTT. Its protein is CASSFGGGLRGEADTQYF.

The rearrangement links TRBV14 to TRBJ1-3, with D unresolved. The CDR3 contains 14 residues. Germline CDR1 and CDR2: SGHDN and FVKESK. V lost 2 bases to trimming and J lost 0 bases, with 5 bases between them. CDR3 in amino acids: CASSQINSGNTIYF. The CDR3 DNA reads as TGTGCCAGCAGCCAAATCAACTCTGGAAACACCATATATTTT.

The chain links TRBV5-4 to TRBJ1-1; 8 positions agree with TRBD1. CDR1 is SGHNT, CDR2 YYREEE, per germline (reference sequence). The CDR3 length is 15 residues. V shed 4 bases and J 2 bases; nucleotides not matched to a gene: 7. The CDR3 DNA follows: TGTGCCAGCAGCACTAGGACAGGGCGTAACACTGAAGCTTTCTTT. Protein: CASSTRTGRNTEAFF.

This rearrangement joins TRBV7-6 to TRBJ1-2; 9 bases are shared with TRBD1. This CDR3 spans 14 amino acids. V trimming: 5 bases; J trimming: 11 bases; junction bases outside the gene matches: 12. Per germline, CDR1 SGHVS and CDR2 FNYEAQ. The CDR3: CASSQAGQGKVYTF. The CDR3 nucleotides are TGTGCCAGCAGCCAAGCCGGACAGGGGAAGGTTTACACCTTC.

The chain employs TRBV7-2 and TRBJ2-5; 9 bases fit TRBD1. Germline V gives CDR1 SGHTA, CDR2 FQGNSA. There are 16 residues in the CDR3. V shed 0 bases and J 5 bases; nucleotides not matched to a gene: 7. CDR3 DNA: TGTGCCAGCAGCTTAGCCGGACAGGGGTTGGTGGAGACCCAGTACTTC. Its protein is CASSLAGQGLVETQYF.

The chain links TRBV7-8 to TRBJ2-7, with TRBD2 matching over 7 bases. CDR1 is SGHVS, CDR2 FQNEAQ, per germline. The V segment lost 1 base and the J segment 9 bases; nucleotides outside the gene matches: 9. The CDR3 has 14 amino acids. CDR3 DNA sequence: TGTGCCAGCAGCTTAGTTGGGCAGGGAGGGTTGCAGTACTTC. It encodes CASSLVGQGGLQYF.

The V gene is TRBV6-5, the J gene TRBJ1-4; 9 bases line up with TRBD1. The CDR3 is 16 amino acids. V shed 1 base and J 7 bases; nucleotides not matched to a gene: 7. Per germline, CDR1 MNHEY and CDR2 SVGAGI. Written as DNA, the CDR3 is TGTGCCAGCAGTTACTATAGGGACAGGGTTGGTGAAAAACTGTTTTTT. It yields the protein CASSYYRDRVGEKLFF.

The gene calls are TRBV11-2 and TRBJ1-2; perhaps TRBD1 as D (6 bases). This CDR3 region has 16 residues. Between the trimmed V and J ends, which lost 3 bases and 4 bases, there was a span of 18 bases. Germline V CDR1 and CDR2: SGHAT, FQNNGV. Here the CDR3 reads CASSLDRGSSRYGYTF. CDR3 in DNA: TGTGCCAGCAGCTTGGACAGAGGCTCCTCCCGCTATGGCTACACCTTC.

The chain links TRBV5-1 to TRBJ2-3; D is possibly TRBD2 (5 bases). CDR3 size: 14 residues. Germline V gene sequence: CDR1 SGHRS, CDR2 YFSETQ. The V end lost 0 bases, the J end lost 4 bases, and 9 bases lay between the germline ends. CDR3 sequence: CASSLAPGSDTQYF. The CDR3, as DNA: TGCGCCAGCAGCTTGGCTCCGGGGTCAGATACGCAGTATTTT.

CDR3 bases: TGTGCCATACAGGGACCCAATCAGCCCCAGCATTTT. Amino acids: CAIQGPNQPQHF. The rearrangement uses TRBV10-3 and TRBJ1-5, with D tentatively TRBD1 (6 bases). Germline values: CDR1 ENHRY, CDR2 SYGVKD. V was shortened by 9 bases and J by 3 bases, with 9 bases between the two germline ends. The CDR3 is 12 residues long.

The V gene is TRBV30, the J gene TRBJ1-1; D is ambiguous. The V and J ends lost 0 bases and 2 bases respectively, with 13 bases between them. The CDR3 extends over 15 amino acids. Germline-derived CDR1 and CDR2 are GTSNPN and SVGIG (reference sequence). The CDR3 nucleotides are TGTGCCTGGAGTGTAAGGAGGGCTGGTAACACTGAAGCTTTCTTT. This codes for CAWSVRRAGNTEAFF.

The rearrangement links TRBV7-9 to TRBJ2-1; 11 bases are shared with TRBD1. Per the germline V gene, CDR1 is SEHNR and CDR2 is FQNEAQ (reference sequence). Unmatched junction bases numbered 10, after V lost 4 bases and J lost 2 bases. This CDR3 has 18 amino acids. CDR3 sequence reads: CASSSLSRGQGAYNEQFF. The CDR3 DNA sequence: TGTGCCAGCAGCTCCCTCTCTCGGGGACAGGGGGCCTACAATGAGCAGTTCTTC.

This rearrangement joins TRBV6-4 to TRBJ1-6; 9 bases are shared with TRBD1. The germline V gene has CDR1 MRHNA and CDR2 SNTAGT. This CDR3 spans 16 amino acids. V was clipped by 2 bases and J by 7 bases; unmatched bases: 6. The CDR3 coding sequence is TGTGCCAGCAGTGACACAGGGGGCGCAGGGAATTCACCCCTCCACTTT. It is translated as CASSDTGGAGNSPLHF.

The chain uses TRBV9 and TRBJ2-7, with D possibly TRBD2 on 6 matching bases. Germline values: CDR1 SGDLS, CDR2 YYNGEE. The V end lost 3 bases, the J end lost 2 bases, and 12 bases lay between the germline ends. The CDR3 totals 14 residues. CDR3: CASSATSTAYEQYF. CDR3 in DNA: TGTGCCAGCAGCGCTACTAGCACCGCCTACGAGCAGTACTTC.

The sample holds one count of this clone. The V and J genes are TRBV18 and TRBJ2-2, with a weak D call TRBD1 (6 bases). This CDR3 comprises 15 residues. CDR1 is KGHSH, CDR2 LQKENI, per germline. V was clipped by 4 bases and J by 5 bases, with 14 bases between them. CDR3 DNA: TGTGCCAGCTCACATGACAGGTTCGGGACCGGGGAGCTGTTTTTT. Translated, it gives CASSHDRFGTGELFF.

The V call is TRBV14, the J call TRBJ2-3, with D possibly TRBD2 on 7 matching bases. The CDR3 covers 19 residues. Germline CDR1 is SGHDN and CDR2 is FVKESK. V lost 0 bases, J lost 2 bases, and 21 bases lay in between. The CDR3 sequence: CASSQDRGRGVGNTDTQYF. The CDR3 bases are TGTGCCAGCAGCCAAGATAGGGGGAGGGGAGTTGGGAACACAGATACGCAGTATTTT. Full variable domain (missing parts from reference TRBV14 and TRBJ2-3): EAGVTQFPSHSVIEKGQTVTLRCDPISGHDNLYWYRRVMGKEIKFLLHFVKESKQDESGMPNNRFLAERTGGTYSTLKVQPAELEDSGVYFCASSQDRGRGVGNTDTQYFGPGTRLTVL.

The chain has TRBV7-2 and TRBJ2-7; TRBD1 aligns across 7 bases. The CDR3 extends over 15 amino acids. V was clipped by 5 bases and J by 0 bases; unmatched bases: 7. The germline CDR1 and CDR2 sequences are SGHTA and FQGNSA. The CDR3 spells CASSPGGRFSYEQYF. The CDR3 DNA follows: TGTGCCAGCAGCCCAGGGGGACGGTTCTCCTACGAGCAGTACTTC. Looking up the rest from reference TRBV7-2 and TRBJ2-7 gives the full variable domain: GAGVSQSPSNKVTEKGKDVELRCDPISGHTALYWYRQSLGQGLEFLIYFQGNSAPDKSGLPSDRFSAERTGGSVSTLTIQRTQQEDSAVYLCASSPGGRFSYEQYFGPGTRLTVT.

This clone showed up just once. This rearrangement joins TRBV11-2 to TRBJ2-5; D may be TRBD1 (5 bases). Trimming left V 1 base short and J 2 bases short, with 11 bases between. This CDR3 comprises 15 residues. The germline V gene encodes CDR1 SGHAT and CDR2 FQNNGV. CDR3 nucleotide sequence: TGTGCCAGCAGCTTAGGGGGCGGTCAACAAGAGACCCAGTACTTC. Amino acid sequence: CASSLGGGQQETQYF.

The chain carries TRBV10-3 and TRBJ1-1; possible D gene TRBD1, 5 bases. CDR1 is ENHRY, CDR2 SYGVKD, per germline. Trimming removed 5 bases from V and 1 base from J, with 8 bases in between. CDR3 length: 13 amino acids. CDR3 loop: CAISIDRNTEAFF. The CDR3 DNA reads TGTGCCATCAGTATCGACAGGAACACTGAAGCTTTCTTT.

This chain uses TRBV29-1 with TRBJ2-3; 8 bases fit TRBD1. Germline V gene lookup returns CDR1 SQVTM and CDR2 ANQGSEA. V was pared by 6 bases and J by 2 bases, with 4 bases of the junction left unmatched. The CDR3 is 13 residues long. CDR3 sequence (DNA): TGCAGCGTCCCGACAGGGGCCACAGATACGCAGTATTTT. Translated, it gives CSVPTGATDTQYF.

The chain couples TRBV4-1 to TRBJ1-2; unclear D gene. V was shortened by 4 bases and J by 7 bases, with 10 bases between the two germline ends. Germline-derived CDR1 and CDR2 are MGHRA and YSYEKL. The CDR3 spans 12 residues. The CDR3 DNA follows: TGCGCCAGCAGCCCTTTAGGAGTTGGCTACACCTTC. It is translated as CASSPLGVGYTF.

The chain has TRBV6-5 and TRBJ2-6, with 7 bases that match TRBD1. V was clipped by 2 bases and J by 4 bases; unmatched bases: 5. CDR3 length: 16 residues. Germline-derived CDR1 and CDR2 are MNHEY and SVGAGI. The CDR3 spells CASSYGRGLGANVLTF. The CDR3 DNA is TGTGCCAGCAGTTACGGAAGGGGGCTAGGGGCCAACGTCCTGACTTTC.

This rearrangement joins TRBV6-5 to TRBJ1-5; the match to TRBD1 covers 7 bases. J lost 5 bases, V lost 0 bases, and 4 bases had no gene match. Per the germline V gene, CDR1 is MNHEY and CDR2 is SVGAGI. The CDR3 contains 15 residues. In DNA, the CDR3 is TGTGCCAGCAGTTACTCGAACAGGGGCCATCAGCCCCAGCATTTT. This encodes CASSYSNRGHQPQHF.

Here the CDR3 reads CASSARTSGGTYQETQYF. DNA of the CDR3: TGCGCCAGCAGTGCTCGGACTAGCGGGGGGACCTACCAAGAGACCCAGTACTTC. The rearrangement uses TRBV10-1 and TRBJ2-5; 14 bases are a match to TRBD2. From germline, CDR1 is WNHNN and CDR2 SYGVQD (reference sequence). The CDR3 extends over 18 amino acids. The ends lost 4 bases at V and 0 bases at J; junction bases unmatched: 7.

The chain uses TRBV7-8 and TRBJ2-1; the match to TRBD2 covers 11 bases. With V trimmed by 8 bases and J by 0 bases, 12 bases remained unmatched. The CDR3 has 18 residues. Germline V gene sequence: CDR1 SGHVS, CDR2 FQNEAQ. The CDR3 sequence is CASLLGLAGWSSYNEQFF. For the CDR3, the DNA is TGTGCCAGCCTATTAGGACTAGCGGGCTGGAGCTCCTACAATGAGCAGTTCTTC.

The chain carries TRBV5-1 and TRBJ2-7; TRBD1 agrees at 8 bases. From germline, CDR1 is SGHRS and CDR2 YFSETQ. Unmatched junction bases numbered 8, after V lost 3 bases and J lost 3 bases. The CDR3 runs 15 residues. The DNA for the CDR3 is TGCGCCAGCAGCTCCTCCCAGGGGGCCTACTACGAGCAGTACTTC. Residues: CASSSSQGAYYEQYF. Filled out from reference TRBV5-1 and TRBJ2-7, the complete variable domain reads KAGVTQTPRYLIKTRGQQVTLSCSPISGHRSVSWYQQTPGQGLQFLFEYFSETQRNKGNFPGRFSGRQFSNSRSEMNVSTLELGDSALYLCASSSSQGAYYEQYFGPGTRLTVT.

The V call is TRBV29-1, the J call TRBJ1-4; D is possibly TRBD1 (5 bases). V shed 5 bases and J shed 5 bases, with 9 bases lying between them. The CDR3 covers 12 residues. CDR1 and CDR2 (germline): SQVTM, ANQGSEA. The CDR3 DNA reads TGCAGCGTTTCAGGGTTGAATGAAAAACTGTTTTTT. Encoded protein: CSVSGLNEKLFF.

J is TRBJ2-3 and V is TRBV29-1; 8 bases match TRBD1. The CDR3 extends over 13 amino acids. J was trimmed by 5 bases and V by 3 bases; bases with no gene match: 4. The germline gives CDR1 SQVTM, CDR2 ANQGSEA. The CDR3 loop reads CSVDGQGLDTQYF. DNA for the CDR3: TGCAGCGTTGACGGACAGGGCCTAGATACGCAGTATTTT.